A single sample gave rise to the 30 T cell receptor beta chains below, sequenced in a study of T cells in Graves' hyperthyroidism and ophthalmopathy. Researchers took RNA transcripts and amplified the TCR beta CDR3 regions from them. The TCR CDR3 was amplified in a first-round RT-PCR using the HTBI primer set. MiXCR, applied by TCRdb to the multiplex PCR reads, yields one record per CDR3 protein. The table includes about 660,000 distinct CDR3 sequences, 45% detected once. Sequenced: peripheral blood or thyroid tissue (not recorded which). All receptors derive from an adult man with Graves' disease, either hyperthyroidism or ophthalmopathy (not recorded which).

The chain recombines TRBV5-1 with TRBJ1-1, with D maybe TRBD1 (5 bases). Per the germline V gene, CDR1 is SGHRS and CDR2 is YFSETQ. This CDR3 is built from 15 residues. Trimming cost V 0 bases and J 0 bases, with 9 bases left between them. This CDR3 is CASSLGGHMNTEAFF. CDR3 sequence (DNA): TGCGCCAGCAGCTTGGGGGGCCACATGAACACTGAAGCTTTCTTT.

This clonotype was found once. Possible read error: a much larger clone is one base away. V usage is TRBV10-2 and J usage is TRBJ1-2; D is possibly TRBD1 (5 bases). Germline assignment: CDR1 WSHSY and CDR2 SAAADI. The CDR3 is 15 residues long. CDR3 sequence (DNA): TGCGCCAGCAGTCCCGGGACGACGCCTAACCATGGCTACACCTTC. It codes for CASSPGTTPNHGYTF.

This chain links TRBV10-3 with TRBJ1-5; possible D gene TRBD1, 6 bases. Between the trimmed V and J ends, which lost 3 bases and 7 bases, there was a span of 10 bases. CDR3 length: 13 amino acids. Germline-derived CDR1 and CDR2 are ENHRY and SYGVKD. Here the CDR3 DNA reads TGTGCCATCAGTGAAGGGGGGCAACAGCCCCAGCATTTT. This encodes CAISEGGQQPQHF.

This clonotype was observed a handful of times. The chain is built from TRBV5-1 and TRBJ1-2; D gene unclear. The CDR3 length is 16 residues. Trimming took 0 bases from V and 3 from J, leaving 15 bases between them. CDR1 and CDR2 from the germline V gene are SGHRS and YFSETQ. The CDR3 bases are TGCGCCAGCAGCTTGGAGGTTCTCTCTGACGACTATGGCTACACCTTC. Translated, it gives CASSLEVLSDDYGYTF.

This chain joins TRBV7-8 and TRBJ2-6; 8 nucleotides line up with TRBD1. The V and J ends lost 5 bases and 2 bases, in that order; junction bases with no gene match: 8. The CDR3 contains 17 residues. The germline gives CDR1 SGHVS, CDR2 FQNEAQ. CDR3 residues: CASSAMTGVAGANVLTF. The CDR3 bases are TGTGCCAGCAGCGCTATGACAGGGGTAGCTGGGGCCAACGTCCTGACTTTC.

The chain is built from TRBV7-8 and TRBJ1-6; possible D gene TRBD1, 5 bases. Trimming cost V 5 bases and J 7 bases, with 12 bases left between them. The CDR3 length is 14 residues. Germline CDR1 is SGHVS and CDR2 is FQNEAQ. In nucleotides, the CDR3 is TGTGCCAGCAGCGGACCGGGGCCGAATTCACCCCTCCACTTT. Encoded protein: CASSGPGPNSPLHF.

The table lists this clonotype with many counts. The rearrangement links TRBV2 to TRBJ1-6, with D possibly matching TRBD1 (5 bases). Trimming left V 6 bases short and J 4 bases short, with 10 bases between. The CDR3 is made up of 14 amino acids. CDR1 and CDR2 (germline): SNHLY, FYNNEI. The CDR3 sequence is CASSRQKYNSPLHF. CDR3 DNA: TGTGCCAGCAGCAGACAGAAATATAATTCACCCCTCCACTTT.

A word on this clonotype: Its ends do not fully match the called genes, so a read error is possible. The genes are TRBV29-1 and TRBJ2-2; TRBD1 matches at 9 bases. The CDR3 consists of 14 residues. Germline V gene lookup returns CDR1 SQVTM and CDR2 ANQGSEA. The CDR3 bases are TGCAGCGGGTACAGGGGGCAGAACACCGGGGAGCTGTCTTTT. Amino acids: CSGYRGQNTGELSF.

This clonotype has ten or more counts. In DNA form, the CDR3 reads TGCAGTGCTAGGACAGCAGGAAACACCATATATTTT. Translating gives CSARTAGNTIYF. The chain joins TRBV20-1 to TRBJ1-3; possible D gene TRBD1, 5 bases. Trimming removed 3 bases at V and 4 bases at J, with 7 bases between. Per the germline V gene, CDR1 is DFQATT and CDR2 is SNEGSKA (reference sequence). The CDR3 is made up of 12 amino acids.

This clonotype was detected many times. The chain is built from TRBV19 and TRBJ1-5; D is unclear. Trimming cost V 3 bases and J 2 bases, with 2 bases left between them. The CDR3 has 12 residues. Germline assignment: CDR1 LNHDA and CDR2 SQIVND (reference sequence). The CDR3: CASSIGNQPQHF. The DNA for the CDR3 is TGTGCCAGTAGTATTGGCAATCAGCCCCAGCATTTT.

At least ten counts were recorded for this clonotype. The chain carries TRBV15 and TRBJ1-3; the D gene is possibly TRBD1 (6 bases). The V end was cut by 3 bases, the J end by 3 bases, with 18 bases between. Per the germline V gene, CDR1 is LNHNV and CDR2 is YYDKDF (reference sequence). The CDR3 runs to 17 residues. The CDR3 loop reads CATSRGPGTNSGNTIYF. As DNA, the CDR3 is TGTGCCACCAGCAGGGGGCCCGGGACAAATAGTGGAAACACCATATATTTT.

V and J are TRBV7-8 and TRBJ2-1; D not certain. Trimming removed 5 bases from V and 4 bases from J, with 6 bases in between. The CDR3 contains 12 residues. The germline gives CDR1 SGHVS, CDR2 FQNEAQ. The DNA of the CDR3 is TGTGCCAGCAGCCAGACGTACAATGAGCAGTTCTTC. This encodes CASSQTYNEQFF. Full variable domain (missing parts from reference TRBV7-8 and TRBJ2-1): GAGVSQSPRYKVAKRGQDVALRCDPISGHVSLFWYQQALGQGPEFLTYFQNEAQLDKSGLPSDRFFAERPEGSVSTLKIQRTQQEDSAVYLCASSQTYNEQFFGPGTRLTVL.

Concerning this clonotype: This may arise from a read error, as a much more abundant clone is one base away. This chain uses TRBV7-9 with TRBJ2-5; D unclear. This CDR3 is 15 amino acids long. Looked up from germline, CDR1 is SEHNR and CDR2 is FQNEAQ (reference sequence). CDR3 nucleotides: TGTGCTAGCAGCTTAAATCCCTCGTCAGCAGAGACCCAGTACTTC. As protein: CASSLNPSSAETQYF.

This clonotype was seen just once. The germline gene is not matched at one end of the junction; a read error may be the cause. The chain employs TRBV6-1 and TRBJ1-5; maybe TRBD1 (5 bases). This CDR3 is built from 14 residues. Germline V lookup: CDR1 MNHNS, CDR2 SASEGT. The CDR3 DNA reads TGTGCCATCAGTGAAGCGCTTGGGGCTCAGCCCCAGCATTTT. Its protein is CAISEALGAQPQHF.

There are many counts of this clonotype. The chain couples TRBV9 to TRBJ2-5; D is possibly TRBD1 (6 bases). The CDR3 is made up of 16 amino acids. Per germline, CDR1 SGDLS and CDR2 YYNGEE. V lost 0 bases to trimming and J lost 5 bases, with 17 bases between them. CDR3 sequence reads: CASSVGVSRGEETQYF. CDR3 DNA: TGTGCCAGCAGCGTAGGTGTGAGCAGGGGTGAGGAGACCCAGTACTTC. Complete variable domain (other parts from reference TRBV9 and TRBJ2-5): DSGVTQTPKHLITATGQRVTLRCSPRSGDLSVYWYQQSLDQGLQFLIQYYNGEERAKGNILERFSAQQFPDLHSELNLSSLELGDSALYFCASSVGVSRGEETQYFGPGTRLLVL.

This clonotype was recorded at least ten times. V usage is TRBV7-9 and J usage is TRBJ2-5; D might be TRBD1 or TRBD2, each matching 5 bases. Germline V gives CDR1 SEHNR, CDR2 FQNEAQ (reference sequence). V was shortened by 5 bases and J by 1 base, with 14 bases between the two germline ends. CDR3 length: 15 amino acids. CDR3 amino acids: CASSPLGAGQETQYF. In DNA form, the CDR3 reads TGTGCCAGCAGCCCTCTTGGGGCGGGCCAAGAGACCCAGTACTTC.

The chain employs TRBV10-3 and TRBJ2-2, with D perhaps matching TRBD2 (6 bases). Trimming pared 6 bases from V and 7 bases from J, leaving 15 bases between. CDR3 length equals 14 residues. Germline loops: CDR1 ENHRY, CDR2 SYGVKD. Written as DNA, the CDR3 is TGTGCCATCAGCGCCGGGACTGGCCTCGGGGAGCTGTTTTTT. It encodes CAISAGTGLGELFF.

As concerns this clonotype: A much larger clone sits a single nucleotide away, making a read error possible. J is TRBJ1-6 and V is TRBV9; no clear D. V was shortened by 3 bases and J by 10 bases, with 17 bases between the two germline ends. This CDR3 region has 15 residues. Germline V lookup: CDR1 SGDLS, CDR2 YYNGEE. The CDR3 sequence: CASSAPGLGKSPLHF. The CDR3 region has the DNA TGTGCCAGCAGCGCCCCAGGTCTAGGGAAATCACCCCTCCACTTT.

Of note for this clonotype: One junction end does not reproduce the germline sequence, and a read error may be involved. The V and J genes are TRBV5-8 and TRBJ1-5; 11 bases line up with TRBD1. The CDR3 has 14 amino acids. The germline CDR1 and CDR2 sequences are SGHTS and YDEGEE. CDR3 in DNA: TGCGCCAGCAGCCCGGGACAGGGGGAGCAGCCCCAGCATTTT. It codes for CASSPGQGEQPQHF.

The chain carries TRBV5-1 and TRBJ1-6, with no clear D. V dropped 4 bases and J dropped 4 bases, with 12 bases sitting between them. The length of the CDR3 is 15 residues. The germline gives CDR1 SGHRS, CDR2 YFSETQ. CDR3 protein: CASSPTVVYNSPLHF. DNA for the CDR3: TGCGCCAGCAGCCCGACGGTGGTATATAATTCACCCCTCCACTTT.

As regards this clonotype: This may be a read error: a much more frequent sequence differs by one nucleotide. The chain recombines TRBV10-3 with TRBJ1-2, with 9 bases identical to TRBD1. The CDR3 loop spans 15 amino acids. V was clipped by 3 bases and J by 4 bases; unmatched bases: 6. Germline CDR1 reads ENHRY; CDR2 reads SYGVKD. In DNA, the CDR3 is TGTGCCATCAGTGAATGGGACAGGGACTTCTATGGCTACACCTTC. Its translation is CAISEWDRDFYGYTF.

This clonotype was seen at least ten times. This rearrangement joins TRBV15 to TRBJ1-5; D gene ambiguous. V lost 1 base to trimming and J lost 1 base, with 11 bases between them. The CDR3 runs 16 residues. CDR1 LNHNV and CDR2 YYDKDF come from the germline V gene (reference sequence). CDR3 region: CATSRVRGRSNQPQHF. The CDR3 DNA is TGTGCCACCAGCAGAGTGAGAGGGCGGAGCAATCAGCCCCAGCATTTT.

The chain couples TRBV7-9 to TRBJ2-7; 13 nucleotides line up with TRBD2. With 5 bases clipped from V and 0 bases from J, the junction kept 13 bases outside the gene matches. The germline V gene encodes CDR1 SEHNR and CDR2 FQNEAQ (reference sequence). The CDR3 runs 19 residues. This chain's CDR3 is CASSQVVRTSGSPSYEQYF. CDR3 coding DNA: TGTGCCAGCAGCCAAGTTGTAAGGACTAGCGGGAGTCCCTCCTACGAGCAGTACTTC.

This clonotype has a handful of counts. A junction end diverges from the germline sequence, so it may reflect a read error. CDR3 sequence (DNA): TGTGCCAGCAGGACCTTGGGGGGCGGTCGTTCACCCCTCCACTTT. Encoded protein: CASRTLGGGRSPLHF. This chain links TRBV10-2 with TRBJ1-6; D possibly corresponds to TRBD1 (6 bases). The CDR3 length is 15 residues. CDR1 and CDR2 (germline): WSHSY, SAAADI.

This clonotype was found a few times. The genes are TRBV5-4 and TRBJ2-2; 10 nucleotides line up with TRBD1. J was trimmed by 5 bases and V by 10 bases; bases with no gene match: 11. The germline V gene has CDR1 SGHNT and CDR2 YYREEE (reference sequence). The CDR3 is 15 residues long. The CDR3 protein is CAGRTGGSNTGELFF. The CDR3 nucleotides are TGTGCCGGCCGGACAGGGGGTAGTAATACCGGGGAGCTGTTTTTT. Supplemented by reference TRBV5-4 and TRBJ2-2, the full variable domain reads ETGVTQSPTHLIKTRGQQVTLRCSSQSGHNTVSWYQQALGQGPQFIFQYYREEENGRGNFPPRFSGLQFPNYSSELNVNALELDDSALYLCAGRTGGSNTGELFFGEGSRLTVL.

This clonotype occurred a few times. The chain uses TRBV25-1 and TRBJ1-2, with 10 bases aligning to TRBD1. CDR1 and CDR2 from the germline V gene are MGHDK and SYGVNS. J lost 2 bases, V lost 2 bases, and 2 bases had no gene match. This CDR3 is built from 15 residues. The CDR3 sequence is CASSETGQGNYGYTF. The CDR3 DNA is TGTGCCAGCAGTGAAACGGGACAGGGGAACTATGGCTACACCTTC.

This chain joins TRBV20-1 and TRBJ2-7; 13 nucleotides line up with TRBD2. CDR1 and CDR2 (germline): DFQATT, SNEGSKA (reference sequence). J lost 0 bases, V lost 0 bases, and 5 bases had no gene match. This CDR3 is 17 amino acids long. The CDR3: CSARDFGTSGASYEQYF. CDR3 coding DNA: TGCAGTGCTAGAGATTTCGGGACTAGCGGGGCCTCCTACGAGCAGTACTTC.

Points on this clonotype: With a much larger clone just one base away, this may be a read error. The genes are TRBV2 and TRBJ2-7; 8 nucleotides agree with TRBD2. The V and J ends lost 2 bases and 7 bases, in that order; junction bases with no gene match: 13. The CDR3 length is 16 residues. CDR1 and CDR2 (germline): SNHLY, FYNNEI. The chain's CDR3 is CASSELSTGGTGEQYF. DNA of the CDR3: TGTGCCAGCAGTGAACTGTCGACGGGGGGGACTGGGGAGCAGTACTTC.

There are many counts of this clonotype. J is TRBJ2-7 and V is TRBV7-8, with TRBD1 matching 8 bases. The J segment lost 5 bases and the V segment lost 6 bases, leaving 3 bases of the junction unmatched. CDR3 length: 12 amino acids. Germline V gene data show CDR1 as SGHVS and CDR2 as FQNEAQ. DNA for the CDR3: TGTGCCAGCAGTCAGGACAGGGACGAGCAGTACTTC. It encodes CASSQDRDEQYF. Filled out from reference TRBV7-8 and TRBJ2-7, the complete variable domain reads GAGVSQSPRYKVAKRGQDVALRCDPISGHVSLFWYQQALGQGPEFLTYFQNEAQLDKSGLPSDRFFAERPEGSVSTLKIQRTQQEDSAVYLCASSQDRDEQYFGPGTRLTVT.

The table lists this clonotype with many counts. This rearrangement joins TRBV7-9 to TRBJ1-2, with 11 nucleotides matching TRBD1. With V trimmed by 8 bases and J by 4 bases, 3 bases remained unmatched. From germline, CDR1 is SEHNR and CDR2 FQNEAQ (reference sequence). The CDR3 extends over 13 amino acids. CDR3 loop: CASGQGAGYGYTF. CDR3 DNA sequence: TGTGCCAGCGGACAGGGGGCCGGCTATGGCTACACCTTC.